This TCR beta chain comes out of a study of blood T cell repertoires in COVID-19. Study-wide background: The United States, Italy and Spain were the sources of the acute and convalescent COVID-19 samples. Sources were T cells, B-cell-depleted T cells, or PBMCs; the material itself was cDNA or gDNA.

Original analysis: Reference gene primer amplification in the assay estimated nucleated cell counts. Only in-frame clones appear in the TCRdb table, and some are missing; sequencing was by immunoSEQ multiplex PCR. V and J calls and clone size are given by that table; D and trimming were obtained from the DNA. The sample lists approximately 70,000 clones, around 84% seen once, with about 0.8% in the top ten. A single count supports this clone. Germline V gene data show CDR1 as MGHRA and CDR2 as YSYEKL. The CDR3 has 16 amino acids. Trimming took off 2 bases at V and 4 bases at J, with 17 bases between the two ends.

This chain joins TRBV4-1 and TRBJ1-2; no clear D. The source is a woman in her 70s with acute or convalescent COVID-19. Sequencing was performed on peripheral blood. The CDR3, as DNA: TGCGCCAGCAGCCAAACGCCGGGCCCGGCGGGCTATGGCTACACCTTC. It translates to CASSQTPGPAGYGYTF.